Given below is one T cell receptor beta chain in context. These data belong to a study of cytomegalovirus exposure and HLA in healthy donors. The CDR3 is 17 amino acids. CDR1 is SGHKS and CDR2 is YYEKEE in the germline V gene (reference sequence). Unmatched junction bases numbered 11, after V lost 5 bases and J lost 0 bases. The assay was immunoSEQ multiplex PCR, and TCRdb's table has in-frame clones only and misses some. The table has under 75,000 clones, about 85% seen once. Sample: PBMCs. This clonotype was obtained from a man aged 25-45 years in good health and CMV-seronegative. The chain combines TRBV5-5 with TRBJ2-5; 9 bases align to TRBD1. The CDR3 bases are TGTGCCAGCAGAGGGGGGTTTGACAGGGGGTACCAAGAGACCCAGTACTTC. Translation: CASRGGFDRGYQETQYF.